One T cell receptor beta chain is described in this entry. These data originate in a study of shared clonotypes between healthy human individuals. The naive CD8 population came from CD45RO-negative cells selected for CCR7, without terminally differentiated effector memory CD45RA+ cells. This table comes from immunoSEQ multiplex PCR, and its TCRdb copy is limited to in-frame clones, with some not included. The sample lists around 2,000,000 clones; about 95% were seen once. The specimen sequenced was naive CD8+ T cells sorted from blood. The receptor comes from a man aged 18 to 29 in good health.

This CDR3 is CASSSYDGTDTQYF. The CDR3 nucleotides read TGTGCCAGCAGCTCTTATGACGGCACAGATACGCAGTATTTT. This chain links TRBV11-3 with TRBJ2-3; D not certain. CDR1 and CDR2 (germline): SGHNT, YENEEA. The CDR3 contains 14 residues. V lost 4 bases to trimming and J lost 1 base, with 9 bases between them. The entire variable domain, with the rest obtained from reference TRBV11-3 and TRBJ2-3, is as follows: EAGVVQSPRYKIIEKKQPVAFWCNPISGHNTLYWYLQNLGQGPELLIRYENEEAVDDSQLPKDRFSAERLKGVDSTLKIQPAELGDSAVYLCASSSYDGTDTQYFGPGTRLTVL.